This T cell receptor beta chain is drawn from a study of blood T cells in healthy people across ages. Findings of the study overall: Strong correlation linked observed beta diversity and percent naive T cells. In the absence of known donor CMV status, changes in expanded clonotypes were possibly confounded.

This clonotype was picked up a small number of times. No antigen is known for it. Germline assignment: CDR1 ENHRY and CDR2 SYGVKD. V lost 9 bases, J lost 4 bases, and 8 bases stayed unmatched. The CDR3 extends over 15 amino acids. Per-sample yields of isolated PBMCs were at least 6.5 million. Then a second PCR, running roughly 7 to 11 cycles, was carried out with a sample-barcoded 5' primer and a J-beta primer mix. MiXCR, applied by TCRdb to the 5' RACE reads, yields one record per CDR3 protein. In the table there are more than 800,000 distinct CDR3 sequences, roughly 45% of which are singletons. This TCR came from a woman aged 60 to 75 in good health. This chain joins TRBV10-3 and TRBJ2-7, with 14 bases aligning to TRBD2. Material: blood. Here the CDR3 reads CAITGTSGSKYEQYF. As DNA, the CDR3 is TGTGCCATAACCGGGACTAGCGGGAGTAAGTACGAGCAGTACTTC.